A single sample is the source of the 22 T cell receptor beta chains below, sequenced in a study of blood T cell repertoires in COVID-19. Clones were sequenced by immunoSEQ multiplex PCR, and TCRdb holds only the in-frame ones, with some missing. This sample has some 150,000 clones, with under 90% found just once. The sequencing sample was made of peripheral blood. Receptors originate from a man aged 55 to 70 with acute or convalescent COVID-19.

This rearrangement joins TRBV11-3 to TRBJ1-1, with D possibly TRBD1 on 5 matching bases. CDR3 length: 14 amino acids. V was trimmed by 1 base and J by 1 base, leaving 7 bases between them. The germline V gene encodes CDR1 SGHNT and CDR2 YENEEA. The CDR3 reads CASSLGGQNTEAFF. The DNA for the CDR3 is TGTGCCAGCAGCTTAGGCGGACAGAACACTGAAGCTTTCTTT.

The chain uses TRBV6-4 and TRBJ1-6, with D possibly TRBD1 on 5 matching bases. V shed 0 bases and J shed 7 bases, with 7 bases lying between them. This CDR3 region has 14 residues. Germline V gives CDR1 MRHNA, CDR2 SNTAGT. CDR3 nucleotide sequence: TGTGCCAGCAGTGACTCGAACAGGAATTCACCCCTCCACTTT. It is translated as CASSDSNRNSPLHF.

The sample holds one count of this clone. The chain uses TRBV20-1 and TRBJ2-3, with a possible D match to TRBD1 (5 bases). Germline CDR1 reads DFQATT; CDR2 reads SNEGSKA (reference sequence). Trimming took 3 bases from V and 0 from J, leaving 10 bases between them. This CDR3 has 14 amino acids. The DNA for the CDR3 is TGCAGTGCTAGTGGGGCTCCTAGCACAGATACGCAGTATTTT. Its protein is CSASGAPSTDTQYF.

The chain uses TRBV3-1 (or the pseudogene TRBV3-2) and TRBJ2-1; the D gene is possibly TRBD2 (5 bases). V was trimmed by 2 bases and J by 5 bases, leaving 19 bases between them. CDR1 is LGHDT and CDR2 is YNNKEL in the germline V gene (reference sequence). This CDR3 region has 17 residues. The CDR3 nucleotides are TGTGCCAGCAGCCAATTCTCGGGGATTAGCTGGGACAATGAGCAGTTCTTC. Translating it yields CASSQFSGISWDNEQFF.

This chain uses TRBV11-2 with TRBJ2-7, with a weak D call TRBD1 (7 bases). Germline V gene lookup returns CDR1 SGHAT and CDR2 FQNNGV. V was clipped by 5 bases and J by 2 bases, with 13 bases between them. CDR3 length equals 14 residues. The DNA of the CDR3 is TGTGCCAGCAGCCGCGGCGGGACAGCCTACGAGCAGTACTTC. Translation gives CASSRGGTAYEQYF.

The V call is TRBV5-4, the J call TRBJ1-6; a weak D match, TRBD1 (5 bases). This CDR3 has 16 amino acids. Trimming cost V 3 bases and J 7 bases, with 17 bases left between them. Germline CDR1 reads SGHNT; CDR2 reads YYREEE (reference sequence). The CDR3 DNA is TGTGCCAGCAGCTCCGGGATCGGGGGTGGGAATTCACCCCTCCACTTT. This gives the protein CASSSGIGGGNSPLHF.

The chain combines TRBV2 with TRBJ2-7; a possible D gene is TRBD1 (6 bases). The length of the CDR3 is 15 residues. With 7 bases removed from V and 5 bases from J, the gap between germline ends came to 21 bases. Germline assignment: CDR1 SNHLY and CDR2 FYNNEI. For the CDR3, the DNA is TGTGCCAGCATCCCAATACAGGGTGGGTCACACGAGCAGTACTTC. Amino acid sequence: CASIPIQGGSHEQYF.

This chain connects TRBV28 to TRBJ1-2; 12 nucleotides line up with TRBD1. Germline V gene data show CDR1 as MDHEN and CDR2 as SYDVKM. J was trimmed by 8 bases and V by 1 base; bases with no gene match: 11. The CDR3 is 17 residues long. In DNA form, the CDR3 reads TGTGCCAGCAGTTTATACGTTCCGGGACAGGGGGCGGGAGGCTACACCTTC. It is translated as CASSLYVPGQGAGGYTF.

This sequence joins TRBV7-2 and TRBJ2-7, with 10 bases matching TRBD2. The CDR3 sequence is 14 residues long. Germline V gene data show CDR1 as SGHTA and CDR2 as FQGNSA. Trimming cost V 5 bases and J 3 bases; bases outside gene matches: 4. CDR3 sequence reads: CASSRTSGRYEQYF. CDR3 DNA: TGTGCCAGCAGCAGGACTAGCGGACGCTACGAGCAGTACTTC.

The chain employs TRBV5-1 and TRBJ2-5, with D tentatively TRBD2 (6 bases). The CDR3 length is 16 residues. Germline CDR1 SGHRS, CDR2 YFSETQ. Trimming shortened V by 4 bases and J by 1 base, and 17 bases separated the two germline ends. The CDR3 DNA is TGCGCCAGCAGCCCTGGGGACTTAGCGGTCCAAGAGACCCAGTACTTC. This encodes CASSPGDLAVQETQYF. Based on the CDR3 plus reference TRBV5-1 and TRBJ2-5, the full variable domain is KAGVTQTPRYLIKTRGQQVTLSCSPISGHRSVSWYQQTPGQGLQFLFEYFSETQRNKGNFPGRFSGRQFSNSRSEMNVSTLELGDSALYLCASSPGDLAVQETQYFGPGTRLLVL.

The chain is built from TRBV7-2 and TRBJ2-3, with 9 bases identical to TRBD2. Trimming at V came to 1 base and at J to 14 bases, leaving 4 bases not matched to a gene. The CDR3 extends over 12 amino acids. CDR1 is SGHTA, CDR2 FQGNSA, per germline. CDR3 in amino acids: CASSLVSSGRYF. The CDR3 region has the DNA TGTGCCAGCAGCTTAGTGAGTAGCGGGAGGTATTTT. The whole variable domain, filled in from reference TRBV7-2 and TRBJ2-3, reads GAGVSQSPSNKVTEKGKDVELRCDPISGHTALYWYRQSLGQGLEFLIYFQGNSAPDKSGLPSDRFSAERTGGSVSTLTIQRTQQEDSAVYLCASSLVSSGRYFGPGTRLTVL.

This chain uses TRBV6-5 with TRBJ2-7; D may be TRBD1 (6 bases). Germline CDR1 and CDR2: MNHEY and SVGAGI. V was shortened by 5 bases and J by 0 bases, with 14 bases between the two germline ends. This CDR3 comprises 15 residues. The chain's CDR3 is CASSPDQGSSYEQYF. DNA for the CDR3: TGTGCCAGCAGTCCCGACCAGGGGAGCTCCTACGAGCAGTACTTC.

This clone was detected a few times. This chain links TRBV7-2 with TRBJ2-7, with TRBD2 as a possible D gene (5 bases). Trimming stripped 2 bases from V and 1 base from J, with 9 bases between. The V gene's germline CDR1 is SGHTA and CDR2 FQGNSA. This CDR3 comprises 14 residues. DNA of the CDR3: TGTGCCAGCAGCTTAAGCGGTCGATCCTACGAGCAGTACTTC. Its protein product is CASSLSGRSYEQYF.

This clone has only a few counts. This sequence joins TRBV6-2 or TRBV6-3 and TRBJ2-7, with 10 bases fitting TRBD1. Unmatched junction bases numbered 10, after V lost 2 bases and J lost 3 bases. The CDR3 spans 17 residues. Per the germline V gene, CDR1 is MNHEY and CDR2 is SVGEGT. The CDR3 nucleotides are TGTGCCAGCAGTTACACCTCGGGACAGGGGAACCACTACGAGCAGTACTTC. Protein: CASSYTSGQGNHYEQYF.

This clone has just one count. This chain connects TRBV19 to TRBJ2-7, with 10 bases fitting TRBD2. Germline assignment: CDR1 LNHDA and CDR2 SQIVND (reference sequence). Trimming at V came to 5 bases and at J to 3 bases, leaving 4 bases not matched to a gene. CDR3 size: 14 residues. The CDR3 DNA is TGTGCCAGTAGTCTGTCTAGCGGGAGCTACGAGCAGTACTTC. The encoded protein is CASSLSSGSYEQYF.

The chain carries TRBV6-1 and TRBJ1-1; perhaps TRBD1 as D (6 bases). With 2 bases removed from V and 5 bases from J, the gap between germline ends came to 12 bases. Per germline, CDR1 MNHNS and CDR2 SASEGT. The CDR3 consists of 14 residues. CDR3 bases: TGTGCCAGCAGTGAATCAGGGGTCAGAACTGAAGCTTTCTTT. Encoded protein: CASSESGVRTEAFF.

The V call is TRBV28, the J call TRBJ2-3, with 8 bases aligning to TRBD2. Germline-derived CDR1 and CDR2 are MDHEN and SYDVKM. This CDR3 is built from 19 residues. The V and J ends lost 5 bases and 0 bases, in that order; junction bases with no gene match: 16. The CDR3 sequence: CASSRSGMLAPISTDTQYF. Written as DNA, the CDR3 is TGTGCCAGCAGTCGTAGCGGGATGCTAGCGCCCATTAGCACAGATACGCAGTATTTT.

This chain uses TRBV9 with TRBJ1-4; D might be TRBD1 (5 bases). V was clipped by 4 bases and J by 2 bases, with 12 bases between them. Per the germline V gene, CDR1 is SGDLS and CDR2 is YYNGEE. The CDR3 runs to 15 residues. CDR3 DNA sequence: TGTGCCAGCAGCCCTCAGGGTATTACTAATGAAAAACTGTTTTTT. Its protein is CASSPQGITNEKLFF.

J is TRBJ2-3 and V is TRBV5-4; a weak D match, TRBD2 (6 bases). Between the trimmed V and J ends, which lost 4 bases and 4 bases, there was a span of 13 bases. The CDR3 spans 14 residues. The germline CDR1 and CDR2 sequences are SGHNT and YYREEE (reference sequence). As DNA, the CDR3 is TGTGCCAGCAGCGGGACCTGGAGGGCAGATACGCAGTATTTT. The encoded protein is CASSGTWRADTQYF.

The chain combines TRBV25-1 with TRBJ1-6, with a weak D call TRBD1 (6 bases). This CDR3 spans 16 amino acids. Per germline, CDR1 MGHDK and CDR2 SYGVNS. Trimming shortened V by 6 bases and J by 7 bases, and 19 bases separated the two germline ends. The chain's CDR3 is CASRGARQGLNSPLHF. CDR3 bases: TGTGCCAGCAGGGGAGCCCGGCAGGGGTTAAATTCACCCCTCCACTTT.

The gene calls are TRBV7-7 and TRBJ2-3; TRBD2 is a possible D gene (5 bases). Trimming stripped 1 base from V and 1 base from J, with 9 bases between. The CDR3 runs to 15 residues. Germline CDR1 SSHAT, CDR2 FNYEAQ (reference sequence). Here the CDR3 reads CASSLVAGGTDTQYF. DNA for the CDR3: TGTGCCAGCAGCTTAGTTGCGGGTGGCACAGATACGCAGTATTTT. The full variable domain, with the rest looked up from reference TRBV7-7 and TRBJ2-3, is GAGVSQSPRYKVTKRGQDVTLRCDPISSHATLYWYQQALGQGPEFLTYFNYEAQPDKSGLPSDRFSAERPEGSISTLTIQRTEQRDSAMYRCASSLVAGGTDTQYFGPGTRLTVL.

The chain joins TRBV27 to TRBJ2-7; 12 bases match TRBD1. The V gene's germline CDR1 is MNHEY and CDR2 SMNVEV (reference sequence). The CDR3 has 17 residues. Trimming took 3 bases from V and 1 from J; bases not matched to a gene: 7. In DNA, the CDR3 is TGTGCCAGCAGTTTTGGGACAGGGGGCTTTCTGTCCTACGAGCAGTACTTC. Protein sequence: CASSFGTGGFLSYEQYF.